The subject of this entry is one T cell receptor (beta chain). The sample belongs to a study of blood T cell repertoires in COVID-19. In the study's own analysis: By means of reference gene primer amplification, nucleated cell counts were estimated. Produced via immunoSEQ multiplex PCR; TCRdb's table is partial and in-frame only. V and J calls and clone size are those listed in that table; D and trimming were worked out from the DNA. The data contain roughly 160,000 clones, roughly 88% of them singletons. V lost 5 bases, J lost 0 bases, and 4 bases stayed unmatched. CDR1 and CDR2 from the germline V gene are SGHTS and YDEGEE. The CDR3 runs 15 residues.

Sequenced input: peripheral blood. J is TRBJ2-2 and V is TRBV5-8, with 7 bases that match TRBD1. The clonotype was recovered from a woman aged 60-75 years with acute or convalescent COVID-19. CDR3 in amino acids: CASSPGTANTGELFF. CDR3 nucleotide sequence: TGTGCCAGCAGTCCTGGGACAGCGAACACCGGGGAGCTGTTTTTT.